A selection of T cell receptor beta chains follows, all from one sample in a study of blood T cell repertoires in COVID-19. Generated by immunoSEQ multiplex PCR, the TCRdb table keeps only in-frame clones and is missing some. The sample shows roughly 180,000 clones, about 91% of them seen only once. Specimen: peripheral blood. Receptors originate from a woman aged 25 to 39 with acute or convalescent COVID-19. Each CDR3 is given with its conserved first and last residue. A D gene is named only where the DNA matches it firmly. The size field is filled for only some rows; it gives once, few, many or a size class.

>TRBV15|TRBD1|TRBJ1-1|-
CATSRPRGRMNTEAFF
TGTGCCACCAGCAGACCAAGGGGGCGGATGAACACTGAAGCTTTCTTT
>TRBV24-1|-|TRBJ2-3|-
CAVVATGTDTQYF
TGTGCCGTCGTAGCAACTGGCACAGATACGCAGTATTTT
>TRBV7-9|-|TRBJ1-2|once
CASSLVGQDYGYTF
TGTGCCAGCAGCTTAGTGGGACAAGACTATGGCTACACCTTC
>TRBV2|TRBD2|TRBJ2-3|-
CASSGEGRGTDTQYF
TGTGCCAGCAGTGGGGAGGGCCGAGGCACAGATACGCAGTATTTT
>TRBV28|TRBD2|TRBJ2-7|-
CASSPRGSGRRYEQYF
TGTGCCAGCAGTCCCCGCGGAAGCGGGAGGCGGTACGAGCAGTACTTC
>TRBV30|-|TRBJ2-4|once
CAWSVQGVLAKNIQYF
TGTGCCTGGAGTGTACAAGGGGTACTAGCCAAAAACATTCAGTACTTC
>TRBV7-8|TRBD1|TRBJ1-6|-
CASSFLGTGLYNSPLHF
TGTGCCAGCAGCTTCCTAGGGACAGGTCTCTATAATTCACCCCTCCACTTT
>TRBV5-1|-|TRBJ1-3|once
CASSLDRRGAPGNTIYF
TGCGCCAGCAGCTTGGATCGCCGGGGGGCGCCTGGAAACACCATATATTTT
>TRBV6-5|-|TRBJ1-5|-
CASSPFRSQPQHF
TGTGCCAGCAGCCCCTTTCGGAGTCAGCCCCAGCATTTT
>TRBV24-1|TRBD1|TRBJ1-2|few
CATGDRVGGYTF
TGTGCCACCGGGGACAGGGTGGGTGGCTACACCTTC
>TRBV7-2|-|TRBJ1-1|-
CASSFIRGQEQAFF
TGTGCCAGCAGTTTCATCAGGGGCCAGGAACAAGCTTTCTTT
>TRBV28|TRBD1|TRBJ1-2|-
CASSLVHGQGDGYTF
TGTGCCAGCAGTTTAGTCCACGGACAGGGAGATGGCTACACCTTC
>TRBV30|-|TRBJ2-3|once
CAWSVSYTQYF
TGTGCCTGGAGTGTTTCATATACGCAGTATTTT
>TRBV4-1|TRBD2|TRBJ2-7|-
CASSQDPGGEQYF
TGCGCCAGCAGCCAAGATCCGGGGGGCGAGCAGTACTTC
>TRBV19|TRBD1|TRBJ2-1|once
CASSIEHRGRWQFF
TGTGCCAGTAGTATAGAGCACAGGGGGCGGTGGCAGTTCTTC
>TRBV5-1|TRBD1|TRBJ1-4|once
CASSRDRAWEKLFF
TGCGCCAGCAGCCGGGACAGGGCATGGGAAAAACTGTTTTTT
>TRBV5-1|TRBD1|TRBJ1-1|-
CASSGQGADIAEAFF
TGCGCCAGCAGCGGACAGGGGGCGGATATCGCTGAAGCTTTCTTT
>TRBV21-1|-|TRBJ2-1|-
CASSKDQTNEQFF
TGTGCCAGCAGCAAAGACCAAACTAATGAGCAGTTCTTC
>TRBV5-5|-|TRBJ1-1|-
CASSLGQMNTEAFF
TGTGCCAGCAGCTTGGGGCAGATGAACACTGAAGCTTTCTTT
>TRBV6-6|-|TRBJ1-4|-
CASSSRPSTNEKLFF
TGTGCCAGCAGTAGCAGGCCCTCAACTAATGAAAAACTGTTTTTT
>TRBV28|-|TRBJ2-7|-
CASSFSGQDYEQYF
TGTGCCAGCAGTTTTAGCGGACAGGACTACGAGCAGTACTTC
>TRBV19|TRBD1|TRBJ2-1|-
CASSTNPRTGMSAQFF
TGTGCCAGTAGTACCAACCCACGGACAGGGATGAGCGCGCAGTTCTTC
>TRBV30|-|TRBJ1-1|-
CAWRAAPRTDTEAFF
TGTGCCTGGAGGGCAGCCCCGCGGACAGACACTGAAGCTTTCTTT
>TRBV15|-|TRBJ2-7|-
CATSRENRGLGEQYF
TGTGCCACCAGCAGAGAAAACAGGGGACTGGGGGAGCAGTACTTC
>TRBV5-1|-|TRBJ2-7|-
CASSTRQGGSSEQYF
TGCGCCAGCAGCACCCGACAGGGAGGTTCCAGCGAGCAGTACTTC
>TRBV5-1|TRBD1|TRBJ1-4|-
CASSLAGTGGEKLFF
TGCGCCAGCAGCTTGGCCGGGACAGGAGGGGAAAAACTGTTTTTT
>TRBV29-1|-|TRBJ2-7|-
CSVRGTLTYEQYF
TGCAGCGTCCGGGGAACCCTCACCTACGAGCAGTACTTC
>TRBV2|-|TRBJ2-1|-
CASVGSWNEQFF
TGTGCCAGCGTCGGGTCCTGGAATGAGCAGTTCTTC
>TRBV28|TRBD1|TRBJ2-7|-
CASSPQGQGYEQYF
TGTGCCAGCAGTCCCCAGGGACAGGGCTACGAGCAGTACTTC
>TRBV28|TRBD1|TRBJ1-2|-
CASSLTGVGVGYTF
TGTGCCAGCAGTTTAACAGGGGTAGGAGTTGGCTACACCTTC
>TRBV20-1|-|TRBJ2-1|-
CSARYNEQFF
TGCAGTGCTCGCTACAATGAGCAGTTCTTC
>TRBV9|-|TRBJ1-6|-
CASSVEPGRNSPLHF
TGTGCCAGCAGCGTAGAACCAGGTCGGAATTCACCCCTCCACTTT
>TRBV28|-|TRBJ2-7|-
CASRQGSYEQYF
TGTGCCAGCAGACAGGGTTCCTACGAGCAGTACTTC
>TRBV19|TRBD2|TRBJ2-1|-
CASSISSGSMPLHEQFF
TGTGCCAGTAGTATCTCCAGCGGGAGTATGCCCCTACATGAGCAGTTCTTC
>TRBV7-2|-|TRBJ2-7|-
CASSRVRARYEQYF
TGTGCCAGCAGCCGGGTGAGGGCGCGCTACGAGCAGTACTTC
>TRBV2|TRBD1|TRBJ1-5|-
CASSQQGLGNQPQHF
TGTGCCAGCAGCCAACAGGGGCTGGGCAATCAGCCCCAGCATTTT
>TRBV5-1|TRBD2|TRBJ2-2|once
CASSLGSGAGELFF
TGCGCCAGCAGCTTGGGGAGCGGGGCCGGGGAGCTGTTTTTT
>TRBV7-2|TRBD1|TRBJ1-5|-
CASSAHRDRALHF
TGTGCCAGCAGCGCGCACCGGGACAGGGCCTTGCATTTT
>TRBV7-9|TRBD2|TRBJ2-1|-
CASSLPSGRGDNEQFF
TGTGCCAGCAGCTTACCTAGCGGGAGGGGGGACAATGAGCAGTTCTTC
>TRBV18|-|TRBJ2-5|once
CASSHGQTQYF
TGTGCCAGCTCACACGGTCAGACCCAGTACTTC